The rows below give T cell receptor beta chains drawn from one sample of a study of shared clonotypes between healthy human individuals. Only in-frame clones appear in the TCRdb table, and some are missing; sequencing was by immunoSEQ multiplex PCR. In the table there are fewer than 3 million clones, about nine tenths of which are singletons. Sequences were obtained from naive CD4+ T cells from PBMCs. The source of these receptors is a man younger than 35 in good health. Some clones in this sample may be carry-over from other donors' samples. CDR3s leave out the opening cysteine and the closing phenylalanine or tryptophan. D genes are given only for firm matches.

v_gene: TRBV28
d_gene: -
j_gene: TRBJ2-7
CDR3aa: ASSLGGPKYEQY

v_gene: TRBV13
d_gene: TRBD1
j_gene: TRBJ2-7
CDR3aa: ASSVGGGSYEQY

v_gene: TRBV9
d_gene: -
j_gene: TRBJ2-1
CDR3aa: ASSVPAGEQF

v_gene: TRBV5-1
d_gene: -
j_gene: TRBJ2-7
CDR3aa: ASSLAVGPGSPGEQY

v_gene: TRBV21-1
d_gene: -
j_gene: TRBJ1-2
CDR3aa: ANILFDRASYGYT

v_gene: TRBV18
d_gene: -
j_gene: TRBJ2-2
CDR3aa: ASSPREFAGELF

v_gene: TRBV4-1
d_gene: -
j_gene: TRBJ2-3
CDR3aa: ASSQVGSADTQY

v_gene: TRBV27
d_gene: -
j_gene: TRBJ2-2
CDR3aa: ASSRPGAGELF

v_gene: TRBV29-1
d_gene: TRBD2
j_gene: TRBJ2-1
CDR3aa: SAERGKRNEQF

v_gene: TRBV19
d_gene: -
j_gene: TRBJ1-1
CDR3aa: ASSISRQLNTEAF

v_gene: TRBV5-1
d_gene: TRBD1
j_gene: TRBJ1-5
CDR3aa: ASSFTGGGNQPQH

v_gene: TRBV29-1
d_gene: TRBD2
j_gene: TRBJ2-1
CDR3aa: SVWTSGNNEQF

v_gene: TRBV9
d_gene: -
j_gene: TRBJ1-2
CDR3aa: ASSVDRNYGYT

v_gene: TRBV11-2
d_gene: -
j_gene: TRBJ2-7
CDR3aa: ASSLATQSSYEQY

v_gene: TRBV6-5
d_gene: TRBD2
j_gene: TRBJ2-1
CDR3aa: ASSSRLAKDYNEQF

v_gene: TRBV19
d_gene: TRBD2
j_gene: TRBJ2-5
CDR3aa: AKVGAGVCQGPRKETQY

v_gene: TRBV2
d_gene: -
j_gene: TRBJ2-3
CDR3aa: ASSTLEADTQY

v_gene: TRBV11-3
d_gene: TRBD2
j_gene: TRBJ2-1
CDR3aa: ASSLSALAGTDEQF

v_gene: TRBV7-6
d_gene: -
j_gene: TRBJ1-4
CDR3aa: ASSSGQKNEKLF

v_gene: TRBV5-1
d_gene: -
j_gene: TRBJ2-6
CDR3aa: ASAWSDSSGANVLT

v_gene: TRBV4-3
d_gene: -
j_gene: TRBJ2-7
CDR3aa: ASSQDLAGPYEQY

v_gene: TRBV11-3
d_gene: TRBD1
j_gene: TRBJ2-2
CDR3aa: ASSRWDRGLTGELF

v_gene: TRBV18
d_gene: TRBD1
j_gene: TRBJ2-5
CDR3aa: ASSRTGGWETQY

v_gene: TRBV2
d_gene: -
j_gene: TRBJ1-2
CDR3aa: ASSLPQGSNYGYT

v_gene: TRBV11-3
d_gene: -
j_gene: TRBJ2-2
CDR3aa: ASSLAGLSGELF

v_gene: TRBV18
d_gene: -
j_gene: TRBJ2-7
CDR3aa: ASSPQAGTYEQY

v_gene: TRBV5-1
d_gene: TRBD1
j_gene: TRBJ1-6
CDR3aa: ASRHTGTGGSPLH

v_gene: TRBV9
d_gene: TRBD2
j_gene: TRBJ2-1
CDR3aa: ASNPTSTNSYNEQF

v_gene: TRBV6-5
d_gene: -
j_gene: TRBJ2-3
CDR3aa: ASREQGADTQY

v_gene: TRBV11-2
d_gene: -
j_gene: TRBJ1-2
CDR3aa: ASSSYKRYGYT

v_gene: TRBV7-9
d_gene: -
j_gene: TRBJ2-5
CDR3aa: ASSLVLGQGWETQY

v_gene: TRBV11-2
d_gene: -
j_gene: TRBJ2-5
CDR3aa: ASSLDIRRETQY

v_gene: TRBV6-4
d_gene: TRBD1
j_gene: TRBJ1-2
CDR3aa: ASSQGTGGYT

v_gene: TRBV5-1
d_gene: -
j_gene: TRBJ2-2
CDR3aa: ASSLGGAGSNTGELF

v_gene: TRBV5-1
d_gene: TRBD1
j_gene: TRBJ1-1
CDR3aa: ASSEGQGGEAF

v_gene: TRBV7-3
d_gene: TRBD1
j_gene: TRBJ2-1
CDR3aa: ASSPTTGVTEQF